This entry features one T cell receptor (beta chain) sequence. The sample comes from a study of blood T cell repertoires in COVID-19. With V trimmed by 2 bases and J by 4 bases, 3 bases remained unmatched. The length of the CDR3 is 15 residues. Germline V gene lookup returns CDR1 SEHNR and CDR2 FQNEAQ (reference sequence). In the authors' methods: By means of reference gene primer amplification, nucleated cell counts were estimated. The protocol was immunoSEQ multiplex PCR, while the TCRdb copy is restricted to in-frame clones and leaves out a portion. For V, J and clone size, that table is used; D and trimming come from the DNA. The top ten hold under 2% of the sample, which has about 200,000 clones, roughly 86% seen once.

V gene TRBV7-9 combines with J gene TRBJ2-4; 9 bases fit TRBD1. This TCR was recovered from a man aged 18 to 35 with active or convalescent COVID-19. The sample comprised peripheral blood. This chain's CDR3 is CASSLSGTGKNIQYF. In DNA, the CDR3 is TGTGCCAGCAGCTTATCCGGGACAGGGAAAAACATTCAGTACTTC. Supplemented by reference TRBV7-9 and TRBJ2-4, the full variable domain reads DTGVSQNPRHKITKRGQNVTFRCDPISEHNRLYWYRQTLGQGPEFLTYFQNEAQLEKSRLLSDRFSAERPKGSFSTLEIQRTEQGDSAMYLCASSLSGTGKNIQYFGAGTRLSVL.